Each of the 32 T cell receptor beta chains below was sequenced from the same sample in a study of OX40 agonist ivuxolimab in advanced cancers. Clones were read by immunoSEQ multiplex PCR, and TCRdb kept only the in-frame ones, dropping some. This sample yields around 83,000 clones, of which less than 95% are seen a single time; about 1.7% belongs to the top ten. The source material was CD4+ or CD8+ T cells sorted from blood, sampled in a trial of the OX40 agonist ivuxolimab. Receptor source: an adult with an advanced solid tumor such as melanoma, head and neck, liver or kidney cancer.

This sequence joins TRBV6-6 and TRBJ2-7, with D maybe TRBD2 (5 bases). Germline CDR1 is MNHNY and CDR2 is SVGAGI (reference sequence). The V and J ends lost 7 bases and 3 bases respectively, with 13 bases between them. The CDR3 has 13 residues. DNA of the CDR3: TGTGCCAGCACCCTGGACGGGAACTACGAGCAGTACTTC. This encodes CASTLDGNYEQYF.

The chain employs TRBV5-1 and TRBJ2-3; D gene uncertain. V was shortened by 6 bases and J by 6 bases, with 8 bases between the two germline ends. The CDR3 is 11 residues long. Per germline, CDR1 SGHRS and CDR2 YFSETQ. CDR3 in DNA: TGCGCCAGCATGACGAGGGATACGCAGTATTTT. As protein: CASMTRDTQYF.

There are a few counts of this clone. The chain is built from TRBV28 and TRBJ1-3; 9 bases map to TRBD1. This CDR3 region has 17 residues. Germline V gene sequence: CDR1 MDHEN, CDR2 SYDVKM. The trim removed 6 bases at V and 1 base at J, leaving 10 bases unmatched. DNA for the CDR3: TGTGCCAGCAGGAAAGGACAGGGGATACTTTCTGGAAACACCATATATTTT. Its protein is CASRKGQGILSGNTIYF.

This chain connects TRBV5-4 to TRBJ2-7, with D unresolved. The CDR3 is 12 residues long. Trimming removed 1 base from V and 6 bases from J, with 8 bases in between. The germline gives CDR1 SGHNT, CDR2 YYREEE (reference sequence). CDR3 amino acids: CASSLSGTEQYF. CDR3 nucleotides: TGTGCCAGCAGCTTGAGTGGTACCGAGCAGTACTTC. Using reference TRBV5-4 and TRBJ2-7 for the parts outside the CDR3, the full variable domain is ETGVTQSPTHLIKTRGQQVTLRCSSQSGHNTVSWYQQALGQGPQFIFQYYREEENGRGNFPPRFSGLQFPNYSSELNVNALELDDSALYLCASSLSGTEQYFGPGTRLTVT.

The genes are TRBV11-2 and TRBJ2-3, with TRBD2 as a possible D gene (5 bases). The CDR3 loop spans 16 amino acids. Trimming cost V 0 bases and J 1 base, with 11 bases left between them. CDR1 and CDR2 from the germline V gene are SGHAT and FQNNGV. In DNA, the CDR3 is TGTGCCAGCAGCTTAGATTCGGGGATCGGCACAGATACGCAGTATTTT. It encodes CASSLDSGIGTDTQYF.

The genes are TRBV7-2 and TRBJ2-7, with 10 bases identical to TRBD2. The CDR3 totals 16 residues. CDR1 and CDR2 (germline): SGHTA, FQGNSA. Losses at the gene ends were 5 bases for V and 2 bases for J; bases not matched to a gene: 9. The CDR3 region has the DNA TGTGCCAGCAGCCGCCAATCTAGCGGGAGAGCCTACGAGCAGTACTTC. This gives the protein CASSRQSSGRAYEQYF. The full variable domain, its missing parts supplied by reference TRBV7-2 and TRBJ2-7, is GAGVSQSPSNKVTEKGKDVELRCDPISGHTALYWYRQSLGQGLEFLIYFQGNSAPDKSGLPSDRFSAERTGGSVSTLTIQRTQQEDSAVYLCASSRQSSGRAYEQYFGPGTRLTVT.

The chain has TRBV5-1 and TRBJ2-1, with 7 bases matching TRBD2. Unmatched junction bases numbered 4, after V lost 3 bases and J lost 1 base. This CDR3 spans 15 amino acids. Germline V gives CDR1 SGHRS, CDR2 YFSETQ. The CDR3 bases are TGCGCCAGCAGCTACCCTAGCGGATCCTACAATGAGCAGTTCTTC. This gives the protein CASSYPSGSYNEQFF.

The chain carries TRBV28 and TRBJ2-3; TRBD2 matches 10 bases. The V gene's germline CDR1 is MDHEN and CDR2 SYDVKM. This CDR3 is built from 18 residues. V gave up 8 bases and J gave up 0 bases; unmatched junction bases: 14. CDR3 coding DNA: TGTGCCAGCCCCCCACCACTAGCGGGGAAAACTAGCACAGATACGCAGTATTTT. It yields the protein CASPPPLAGKTSTDTQYF.

The rearrangement uses TRBV19 and TRBJ2-1; weak D call: TRBD2 (7 bases). Germline-derived CDR1 and CDR2 are LNHDA and SQIVND (reference sequence). CDR3 length: 15 amino acids. V lost 6 bases to trimming and J lost 1 base, with 13 bases between them. CDR3 amino acids: CASRGGGWSYNEQFF. The CDR3 DNA reads as TGTGCCAGTAGGGGAGGGGGGTGGTCCTACAATGAGCAGTTCTTC.

Only a few counts were recorded for this clone. The chain carries TRBV18 and TRBJ1-1, with D possibly being TRBD1 (5 bases). This CDR3 has 14 residues. Trimming left V 1 base short and J 0 bases short, with 6 bases between. From germline, CDR1 is KGHSH and CDR2 LQKENI. CDR3 nucleotide sequence: TGTGCCAGCTCACCACGGGGGATGAACACTGAAGCTTTCTTT. Protein product: CASSPRGMNTEAFF.

The DNA for the CDR3 is TGTGCCAGCAGTGAAAGGGGTCTAGGCCCAGAGACCCAGTACTTC. It encodes CASSERGLGPETQYF. The chain joins TRBV6-1 to TRBJ2-5, with D possibly being TRBD1 (5 bases). CDR1 is MNHNS, CDR2 SASEGT, per germline. V dropped 2 bases and J dropped 4 bases, with 14 bases sitting between them. The CDR3 is 15 amino acids.

The V gene is TRBV28, the J gene TRBJ2-7; no clear D. From germline, CDR1 is MDHEN and CDR2 SYDVKM. The CDR3 has 15 amino acids. V gave up 5 bases and J gave up 0 bases, with 14 bases separating them. The CDR3 coding sequence is TGTGCCAGCAGTGGCCTGGTAGCTGACTCCTACGAGCAGTACTTC. It specifies CASSGLVADSYEQYF.

The V and J genes are TRBV5-6 and TRBJ2-5, with TRBD1 matching over 8 bases. The junction had 6 bases not matched to a gene; V was cut back by 4 bases and J by 4 bases. Per germline, CDR1 SGHDT and CDR2 YYEEEE. The CDR3 covers 14 residues. This CDR3 is CASSATTGVETQYF. CDR3 bases: TGTGCCAGCAGCGCCACGACAGGGGTAGAGACCCAGTACTTC.

The chain uses TRBV18 and TRBJ2-3; 9 bases are shared with TRBD2. Trimming at V came to 2 bases and at J to 5 bases, leaving 11 bases not matched to a gene. Per the germline V gene, CDR1 is KGHSH and CDR2 is LQKENI. This CDR3 region has 17 residues. The CDR3 bases are TGTGCCAGCTCACCAGGTTCTGGGCGGGAGGGCCTAGATACGCAGTATTTT. The encoded protein is CASSPGSGREGLDTQYF.

The V gene is TRBV11-2, the J gene TRBJ2-7; 8 bases map to TRBD2. V was pared by 2 bases and J by 2 bases, with 2 bases of the junction left unmatched. The germline CDR1 and CDR2 sequences are SGHAT and FQNNGV. The CDR3 is 14 residues long. The CDR3 sequence: CASSLSGGAYEQYF. CDR3 in DNA: TGTGCCAGCAGCTTAAGCGGGGGAGCCTACGAGCAGTACTTC.

In this sample, this clone turned up a few times. Other DNA sequences in the same sample also yield this CDR3. The genes are TRBV5-1 and TRBJ1-1; maybe TRBD1 (5 bases). With 6 bases removed from V and 1 base from J, the gap between germline ends came to 13 bases. This CDR3 comprises 14 residues. Germline-derived CDR1 and CDR2 are SGHRS and YFSETQ. The CDR3: CASKVGQTNTEAFF. CDR3 DNA: TGCGCCAGCAAAGTTGGACAAACGAACACTGAAGCTTTCTTT.

The chain combines TRBV5-6 with TRBJ2-5; no definite D call. Germline V gives CDR1 SGHDT, CDR2 YYEEEE. V lost 4 bases and J lost 5, with 12 bases in between. This CDR3 spans 13 amino acids. CDR3: CASSGSVGETQYF. CDR3 coding DNA: TGTGCCAGCAGCGGATCAGTAGGGGAGACCCAGTACTTC.

About this clone itself: At one end, the junction sequence differs from germline, possibly due to a read error. The rearrangement joins TRBV5-1 to TRBJ2-2; the match to TRBD1 covers 7 bases. This CDR3 comprises 16 residues. Germline CDR1 reads SGHRS; CDR2 reads YFSETQ. The CDR3 sequence: CVSSVQTGSAAGELFF. CDR3 in DNA: TGCGTCAGCAGTGTGCAGACAGGGAGCGCGGCCGGGGAGCTGTTTTTT.

The V call is TRBV7-2, the J call TRBJ2-7, with TRBD1 matching 7 bases. Germline values: CDR1 SGHTA, CDR2 FQGNSA. V shed 7 bases and J 5 bases; nucleotides not matched to a gene: 8. The length of the CDR3 is 13 residues. CDR3 loop: CASTSDRANEQYF. CDR3 nucleotide sequence: TGTGCCAGCACCTCAGACAGGGCAAACGAGCAGTACTTC.

J is TRBJ2-3 and V is TRBV19, with 9 bases fitting TRBD2. From germline, CDR1 is LNHDA and CDR2 SQIVND (reference sequence). The CDR3 has 15 amino acids. Trimming took 3 bases from V and 6 from J; bases not matched to a gene: 7. CDR3 nucleotide sequence: TGTGCCAGTAGTATCCTAGCGGGATCTGGGGATACGCAGTATTTT. It encodes CASSILAGSGDTQYF.

The gene calls are TRBV6-5 and TRBJ1-2; possibly TRBD1 for D (5 bases). Trimming left V 0 bases short and J 3 bases short, with 11 bases between. The CDR3 length is 15 residues. Germline V CDR1 and CDR2: MNHEY, SVGAGI. DNA for the CDR3: TGTGCCAGCAGTTACTCGGGGGTAAACGACTATGGCTACACCTTC. Protein sequence: CASSYSGVNDYGYTF.

The V gene is TRBV30, the J gene TRBJ1-1; perhaps TRBD1 as D (5 bases). The germline V gene encodes CDR1 GTSNPN and CDR2 SVGIG (reference sequence). This CDR3 spans 17 amino acids. Trimming shortened V by 2 bases and J by 0 bases, and 19 bases separated the two germline ends. This chain's CDR3 is CAWSPSSGTPVNTEAFF. CDR3 sequence (DNA): TGTGCCTGGAGTCCGTCCTCCGGGACGCCAGTGAACACTGAAGCTTTCTTT.

J is TRBJ2-2 and V is TRBV19; 10 nucleotides match TRBD2. The CDR3 totals 16 residues. CDR1 LNHDA and CDR2 SQIVND come from the germline V gene (reference sequence). Losses at the gene ends were 5 bases for V and 8 bases for J; bases not matched to a gene: 11. Here the CDR3 reads CASSPSGRAEKGELFF. The CDR3 bases are TGTGCCAGTAGTCCCAGCGGGAGGGCCGAAAAGGGGGAGCTGTTTTTT.

V gene TRBV28 combines with J gene TRBJ1-1; D possibly corresponds to TRBD1 (6 bases). The CDR3 has 14 residues. The germline gives CDR1 MDHEN, CDR2 SYDVKM. The V and J ends lost 5 bases and 1 base respectively, with 11 bases between them. CDR3 DNA sequence: TGTGCCAGCAGTCTCGACAGGCGGAACACTGAAGCTTTCTTT. Protein sequence: CASSLDRRNTEAFF.

The chain carries TRBV6-6 and TRBJ2-7; possibly TRBD1 for D (6 bases). The V and J ends lost 0 bases and 2 bases respectively, with 8 bases between them. The CDR3 extends over 14 amino acids. From germline, CDR1 is MNHNY and CDR2 SVGAGI (reference sequence). CDR3: CASSYSAGAYEQYF. The CDR3 nucleotides read TGTGCCAGCAGTTACTCCGCAGGGGCCTACGAGCAGTACTTC.

J is TRBJ2-7 and V is TRBV5-4; 8 bases are shared with TRBD1. Trimming took 6 bases from V and 2 from J; bases not matched to a gene: 7. The CDR3 has 14 residues. The germline V gene has CDR1 SGHNT and CDR2 YYREEE (reference sequence). CDR3 nucleotides: TGTGCCAGCACCCCCGGGACAGGACCCTACGAGCAGTACTTC. Amino acids: CASTPGTGPYEQYF.

The chain combines TRBV7-6 with TRBJ2-1, with D unresolved. V lost 0 bases and J 7 bases, leaving 16 bases between the germline ends. Germline assignment: CDR1 SGHVS and CDR2 FNYEAQ. This CDR3 spans 16 amino acids. In DNA, the CDR3 is TGTGCCAGCAGCTTAGCTGTCGGCCAGGTTAGGAATGAGCAGTTCTTC. It is translated as CASSLAVGQVRNEQFF. Using reference TRBV7-6 and TRBJ2-1 for the parts outside the CDR3, the full variable domain is GAGVSQSPRYKVTKRGQDVALRCDPISGHVSLYWYRQALGQGPEFLTYFNYEAQQDKSGLPNDRFSAERPEGSISTLTIQRTEQRDSAMYRCASSLAVGQVRNEQFFGPGTRLTVL.

This chain links TRBV28 with TRBJ1-2; the match to TRBD1 covers 7 bases. V lost 4 bases to trimming and J lost 4 bases; unmatched junction nucleotides: 12. The length of the CDR3 is 16 residues. Germline CDR1 MDHEN, CDR2 SYDVKM. CDR3 region: CASSSNPGGGTYGYTF. CDR3 in DNA: TGTGCCAGCAGTTCAAACCCAGGGGGAGGAACCTATGGCTACACCTTC.

The chain recombines TRBV5-1 with TRBJ2-3, with TRBD2 identical over 9 bases. V was pared by 2 bases and J by 2 bases, with 9 bases of the junction left unmatched. The CDR3 is 17 amino acids. Germline V lookup: CDR1 SGHRS, CDR2 YFSETQ. The CDR3 spells CASSFGVLAGPTDTQYF. In DNA form, the CDR3 reads TGCGCCAGCAGCTTTGGGGTACTAGCGGGCCCCACAGATACGCAGTATTTT.

The rearrangement uses TRBV19 and TRBJ2-2; D is ambiguous. The germline gives CDR1 LNHDA, CDR2 SQIVND (reference sequence). V gave up 3 bases and J gave up 1 base, with 6 bases separating them. The CDR3 totals 14 residues. The CDR3 DNA sequence: TGTGCCAGTAGTATTCAGATGAACACCGGGGAGCTGTTTTTT. It is translated as CASSIQMNTGELFF.

This chain joins TRBV5-1 and TRBJ1-2; 9 positions match TRBD1. CDR3 length: 14 amino acids. J was trimmed by 3 bases and V by 3 bases; bases with no gene match: 3. Per the germline V gene, CDR1 is SGHRS and CDR2 is YFSETQ. CDR3 sequence (DNA): TGCGCCAGCAGCTCCGGACAGGGGTACTATGGCTACACCTTC. Translation: CASSSGQGYYGYTF.

This rearrangement joins TRBV6-1 to TRBJ1-2; TRBD1 is a possible D gene (6 bases). The CDR3 has 13 residues. In germline, CDR1 is MNHNS, CDR2 SASEGT. The V end was cut by 7 bases, the J end by 6 bases, with 15 bases between. In DNA form, the CDR3 reads TGTGCCAGCACCAACTGGGGGCGAAATGGCTACACCTTC. It is translated as CASTNWGRNGYTF.